A selection of T cell receptor beta chains follows, all from one sample in a study of blood T cells in healthy people across ages. TCRdb called the 5' RACE reads again in MiXCR, with one record for every CDR3 protein. The repertoire holds approximately 1,000,000 distinct CDR3 sequences, with 40% to 55% as singletons. Sequencing input: blood. Receptors originate from a woman aged 60-70 years in good health. Each CDR3 is given with its conserved first and last residue. The D gene is left open where the match is weak. Size values are once, few and many counts, or a class for expanded clones, and some rows have none.

clone size	V gene	J gene	D gene	CDR3 protein	CDR3 DNA
few	TRBV27	TRBJ2-7	.	CASRGDNYYEQYF	TGTGCCTCGAGAGGGGACAACTACTACGAGCAGTACTTC
many	TRBV20-1	TRBJ2-3	TRBD2	CSAGGGTSGKDTQYF	TGCAGTGCTGGGGGGGGGACTAGTGGTAAAGATACGCAGTATTTT
.	TRBV6-2/TRBV6-3	TRBJ2-7	TRBD1	CASSRYRGRGSYEQYF	TGTGCCAGCAGTCGGTACAGGGGGCGGGGCTCCTACGAGCAGTACTTC
.	TRBV9	TRBJ2-1	.	CASSVQATPHVDEQFF	TGTGCCAGCAGCGTCCAGGCTACCCCCCATGTGGATGAGCAGTTCTTC
.	TRBV11-1	TRBJ1-1	.	CASSLVRWTEAFF	TGTGCCAGCAGCTTAGTAAGGTGGACTGAAGCTTTCTTT
few	TRBV27	TRBJ2-5	.	CASSLSAGEETQYF	TGTGCCAGCAGTTTATCGGCCGGGGAAGAGACCCAGTACTTC
few	TRBV7-2	TRBJ2-4	TRBD2	CASSYAIAGVANIQYF	TGTGCCAGCAGCTATGCCATAGCGGGAGTAGCAAACATTCAGTACTTC
.	TRBV7-2	TRBJ2-1	TRBD2	CTSSPGTSGTNEQFF	TGTACCAGCAGCCCTGGGACTAGCGGCACCAATGAGCAGTTCTTC
.	TRBV29-1	TRBJ2-7	TRBD1	CSVARQGGTYEQYF	TGCAGCGTTGCCAGACAGGGGGGTACCTACGAGCAGTACTTC
.	TRBV5-1	TRBJ2-5	TRBD2	CASSGGSGETRYF	TGCGCCAGCAGCGGCGGGAGTGGAGAGACCCGGTACTTC
.	TRBV20-1	TRBJ2-4	.	CSARVGNIQYF	TGCAGTGCTAGAGTCGGGAACATTCAGTACTTC
many	TRBV5-1	TRBJ2-7	.	CASSFRRSSYEQYF	TGCGCCAGCAGCTTCCGTCGGTCCTCCTACGAGCAGTACTTC
few	TRBV29-1	TRBJ2-5	TRBD1	CSAAGTGGVETQYF	TGCAGCGCTGCCGGGACAGGGGGAGTAGAGACCCAGTACTTC
once	TRBV11-1	TRBJ2-5	.	CASSLIGPSVETQYF	TGTGCCAGCAGCCTAATAGGTCCATCGGTAGAGACCCAGTACTTC
.	TRBV2	TRBJ2-5	.	CASSKGVAIVETRYF	TGTGCCAGCAGCAAGGGGGTAGCGATTGTAGAGACCCGGTACTTC
.	TRBV20-1	TRBJ2-4	TRBD2	CSASGRGLWGTIQYF	TGCAGTGCTAGCGGGAGGGGCTTGTGGGGTACCATTCAGTACTTC
many	TRBV9	TRBJ2-7	.	CASSVDGSYEQYF	TGTGCCAGCAGTGTGGACGGATCCTACGAGCAGTACTTC